Below are 8 T cell receptor beta chains sequenced from a single sample in a study of blood T cells in healthy people across ages (dated by TCRdb to about 2015). Library method: 5' RACE. Data came from an Illumina HiSeq 2500. The second PCR ran for about 7 to 11 cycles and used a J-beta primer mix along with a sample-barcoded 5' primer. TCRdb passed the public sequencing reads through fastp at Q25 and MiXCR, retaining productive beta sequences. Every distinct CDR3 protein forms one entry, paired with its most common genes and DNA. Counted in this sample were around 500,000 distinct CDR3 sequences; around half of them appeared once. The top ten constitute 20% to 25% of the sample. The sample comprised blood. The source is a man older than 75 in good health.

The genes are TRBV20-1 and TRBJ2-7; perhaps D is TRBD1 or TRBD2 (5 bases each). The J call is doubtful: the DNA matches TRBJ2-5 better. The CDR3 runs to 13 residues. Germline-derived CDR1 and CDR2 are DFQATT and SNEGSKA (reference sequence). The CDR3 loop reads CSGASVPRATQYF. The DNA of the CDR3 is TGCAGCGGGGCCTCCGTCCCCCGGGCGACCCAGTACTTC.

The CDR3 sequence: CASSLSASGQNEQYF. Written as DNA, the CDR3 is TGTGCCAGCAGTTTATCGGCTAGCGGGCAGAATGAGCAGTACTTC. The chain carries TRBV12-3 or TRBV12-4 and TRBJ2-7, with 8 bases aligning to TRBD2. The CDR3 runs 15 residues. Unmatched junction bases numbered 10, after V lost 2 bases and J lost 7 bases.

The chain has TRBV20-1 and TRBJ1-4; TRBD1 might be the D (5 bases). The CDR3 has 14 amino acids. Germline CDR1 is DFQATT and CDR2 is SNEGSKA (reference sequence). V was pared by 3 bases and J by 2 bases, with 10 bases between. The CDR3 spells CSARAGGTNEKLFF. The CDR3 nucleotides are TGCAGTGCTAGGGCGGGGGGTACTAATGAAAAACTGTTTTTT.

This clonotype has only one observation. The rearrangement joins TRBV27 to TRBJ1-2, with 7 bases lining up with TRBD1. This CDR3 contains 13 residues. The V gene's germline CDR1 is MNHEY and CDR2 SMNVEV (reference sequence). V was pared by 3 bases and J by 6 bases, with 4 bases of the junction left unmatched. DNA of the CDR3: TGTGCCAGCAGTTTCAGGGGGGCGAATGGCTACACCTTC. This codes for CASSFRGANGYTF.

This clonotype has just a few counts. At one end, the junction sequence differs from germline, possibly due to a read error. J is TRBJ2-7 and V is TRBV18, with 8 bases matching TRBD1. There are 15 residues in the CDR3. Germline values: CDR1 KGHSH, CDR2 LQKENI. DNA of the CDR3: TGTGCCAGCTCCCCACGGATAGGACAGGGCTACGAGCAGTACTTC. It yields the protein CASSPRIGQGYEQYF.

The chain links TRBV5-5 to TRBJ2-1, with D uncertain. This CDR3 has 16 residues. V was pared by 1 base and J by 1 base, with 12 bases between. Germline V gene lookup returns CDR1 SGHKS and CDR2 YYEKEE (reference sequence). CDR3 protein: CASSLRVGQSYNEQFF. Here the CDR3 DNA reads TGTGCCAGCAGCTTGCGGGTGGGCCAGTCCTACAATGAGCAGTTCTTC.

The chain combines TRBV10-3 with TRBJ2-1; D gene uncertain. From germline, CDR1 is ENHRY and CDR2 SYGVKD. V gave up 9 bases and J gave up 6 bases, with 15 bases separating them. This CDR3 has 13 amino acids. CDR3 sequence: CAITFAYGNEQFF. Written as DNA, the CDR3 is TGTGCCATTACGTTCGCTTACGGCAATGAGCAGTTCTTC.

The genes are TRBV5-1 and TRBJ1-2; TRBD1 might be the D (5 bases). Trimming took off 4 bases at V and 4 bases at J, with 11 bases between the two ends. Per germline, CDR1 SGHRS and CDR2 YFSETQ. The CDR3 totals 13 residues. The CDR3 DNA sequence: TGCGCCAGCAGCCCAACAAGGGGCTATGGCTACACCTTC. As protein: CASSPTRGYGYTF.